These T cell receptor beta chains were read from a single sample in a study of CD8 T cells in Susac syndrome. Via MiXCR, TCRdb re-called the immunoSEQ multiplex PCR reads, giving one row per CDR3 protein. The data hold around 300,000 distinct CDR3 sequences, with almost 85% observed a single time. Source material: CD8+ T cells from PBMCs. The receptors were gathered from a human donor with multiple sclerosis. The CDR3 runs from the conserved cysteine through the conserved F or W. Each record gives: V gene, J gene, CDR3 protein.

V: TRBV28
J: TRBJ2-1
CDR3: CASGVLSSYNEQFF

V: TRBV6-5
J: TRBJ1-5
CDR3: CASSYNPRTGGGLQPQHF

V: TRBV27
J: TRBJ1-1
CDR3: CASSPHPGRNTEAFF

V: TRBV7-2
J: TRBJ1-2
CDR3: CASSLAGANYGYTF

V: TRBV28
J: TRBJ1-5
CDR3: CASSPTVYSNQPQHF

V: TRBV5-6
J: TRBJ2-7
CDR3: CASSLQAYEQYF

V: TRBV12-3/TRBV12-4
J: TRBJ2-7
CDR3: CASSYDPAGGYEQYF

V: TRBV12-3/TRBV12-4
J: TRBJ2-5
CDR3: CASMAVNQETQYF

V: TRBV4-3
J: TRBJ2-1
CDR3: CASSQDPQSLSGRTYNEQFF

V: TRBV28
J: TRBJ1-2
CDR3: CASSLSLGYGYTF

V: TRBV27
J: TRBJ2-3
CDR3: CASSSIAGVGIDTQYF

V: TRBV11-2
J: TRBJ2-3
CDR3: CASTHYSDTQYF

V: TRBV6-2/TRBV6-3
J: TRBJ2-1
CDR3: CASSYFLPTDEQFF

V: TRBV29-1
J: TRBJ2-1
CDR3: CSIEGDLAGGLYNEQFF

V: TRBV7-9
J: TRBJ1-5
CDR3: CASSLGAGEGPHQPQHF

V: TRBV27
J: TRBJ1-2
CDR3: CASRETGLSVFGYTF

V: TRBV19
J: TRBJ2-1
CDR3: CASSIWLAENEQFF

V: TRBV29-1
J: TRBJ2-7
CDR3: CSVEVLHEQYF

V: TRBV7-2
J: TRBJ2-1
CDR3: CASSFGLAGFNEQFF

V: TRBV30
J: TRBJ2-3
CDR3: CAFGGLIKERTDTQYF

V: TRBV15
J: TRBJ2-7
CDR3: CATSRGAGDYEQYF

V: TRBV7-2
J: TRBJ1-5
CDR3: CASSSSLPPDRVDQPQHF

V: TRBV5-1
J: TRBJ2-3
CDR3: CASSLELAGGIGGDTQYF

V: TRBV20-1
J: TRBJ2-5
CDR3: CSAGREGAEETQYF

V: TRBV19
J: TRBJ1-1
CDR3: CASIGSAEAFF

V: TRBV4-3
J: TRBJ2-1
CDR3: CASSQDGDRDNNEQFF

V: TRBV1
J: TRBJ2-1
CDR3: CTSSQDHLLAGGLSSYNEQFF

V: TRBV4-3
J: TRBJ2-7
CDR3: CASSQDAGSSYEQYF

V: TRBV6-2/TRBV6-3
J: TRBJ2-7
CDR3: CASSYGGWVEQYF

V: TRBV7-9
J: TRBJ2-2
CDR3: CASIPRRGNTGELFF

V: TRBV9
J: TRBJ2-7
CDR3: CASSEGGPLTNEQYF

V: TRBV20-1
J: TRBJ2-7
CDR3: CSAMDPGAPYEQYF

V: TRBV6-2/TRBV6-3
J: TRBJ2-7
CDR3: CASSYPTTRGSSNEQYF

V: TRBV20-1
J: TRBJ2-1
CDR3: CSARGGSFNEQFF

V: TRBV2
J: TRBJ2-7
CDR3: CASSDPNLGIKTYEQYF

V: TRBV2
J: TRBJ2-1
CDR3: CASSGRGHPPYNEQFF

V: TRBV19
J: TRBJ1-1
CDR3: CASRAGHRLAGAFF

V: TRBV29-1
J: TRBJ2-4
CDR3: CSVVSTNGAIAKNIQYF

V: TRBV30
J: TRBJ1-4
CDR3: CAWSVQEGRPLF

V: TRBV27
J: TRBJ1-4
CDR3: CASKGQGTNTATNEKLFF

V: TRBV27
J: TRBJ2-1
CDR3: CASTPRLQPGLQVEQFF

V: TRBV27
J: TRBJ1-6
CDR3: CASSFTQGANSPLHF

V: TRBV6-1
J: TRBJ2-7
CDR3: CASSTPPGLAVGWYEQYF

V: TRBV20-1
J: TRBJ2-7
CDR3: CSARDGGYEQYF

V: TRBV7-9
J: TRBJ1-5
CDR3: CASSGGPQENQPQHF

V: TRBV6-2/TRBV6-3
J: TRBJ1-5
CDR3: CASSYMFLSRGSNQPQHF